Shown below are 27 T cell receptor beta chains from a single sample sequenced in a study of post-analysis software for immune sequencing data. Notes on the study in general: Elevated frequency relative to controls characterized several TRBV segments in patients, TRBV5-6, TRBV5-1 and TRBV20-1 among them.

Unique molecular identifiers were built into the TCR beta cDNA libraries. MiXCR, applied by TCRdb to the PCR reads, yields one record per CDR3 protein. Among almost 700,000 distinct CDR3 sequences listed, more than 50% were seen once. No antigens are known for them. The sequencing sample was made of blood. The receptors derive from a girl aged 2 to 9 with multiple sclerosis.

The chain combines TRBV5-1 with TRBJ2-4; 9 bases fit TRBD2. The CDR3 runs 16 residues. V lost 0 bases and J lost 13; bases outside the gene matches: 14. CDR1 is SGHRS and CDR2 is YFSETQ in the germline V gene. CDR3 DNA: TGCGCCAGCAGCTTGGCCAGTGTAGTAGCGGGGGAAGAGCAGTACTTC. This codes for CASSLASVVAGEEQYF.

The V and J genes are TRBV12-3 or TRBV12-4 and TRBJ1-4; TRBD1 agrees at 8 bases. The V and J ends lost 5 bases and 7 bases, in that order; junction bases with no gene match: 9. CDR3 length equals 15 residues. The CDR3 sequence: CASSPGVRGPEKLFF. For the CDR3, the DNA is TGTGCCAGCAGTCCAGGGGTCAGGGGGCCTGAAAAACTGTTTTTT.

This clonotype was counted at least ten times. The chain employs TRBV20-1 and TRBJ2-3; perhaps TRBD1 as D (5 bases). The V gene's germline CDR1 is DFQATT and CDR2 SNEGSKA (reference sequence). Trimming cost V 1 base and J 0 bases, with 8 bases left between them. The CDR3 loop spans 14 amino acids. The CDR3 coding sequence is TGCAGTGCTAGAGTTGGGGCGAGCACAGATACGCAGTATTTT. Translating gives CSARVGASTDTQYF.

In DNA, the CDR3 is TGCGCCAGCAGGGATTGGACGTCTAGCACAGATACGCAGTATTTT. Its protein product is CASRDWTSSTDTQYF. This chain connects TRBV5-1 to TRBJ2-3, with D unresolved. Germline-derived CDR1 and CDR2 are SGHRS and YFSETQ. Trimming removed 5 bases from V and 0 bases from J, with 13 bases in between. This CDR3 is built from 15 residues.

The rearrangement joins TRBV12-3 or TRBV12-4 to TRBJ2-5; 8 bases fit TRBD2. The CDR3 has 13 residues. Trimming took 8 bases from V and 4 from J; bases not matched to a gene: 6. CDR3 sequence reads: CASSPSGRETQYF. The CDR3 DNA reads as TGTGCCAGCTCTCCTAGCGGGCGAGAGACCCAGTACTTC.

The table lists this clonotype with a few counts. This chain joins TRBV5-1 and TRBJ2-7; D unresolved. Between the trimmed V and J ends, which lost 1 base and 5 bases, there was a span of 10 bases. This CDR3 spans 13 amino acids. Germline values: CDR1 SGHRS, CDR2 YFSETQ. CDR3 coding DNA: TGCGCCAGCAGCTTGAATTTAGGTAACGAGCAGTACTTC. It is translated as CASSLNLGNEQYF.

A few counts support this clonotype. The chain joins TRBV10-2 to TRBJ2-6, with 8 bases identical to TRBD1. The CDR3 totals 16 residues. V lost 10 bases to trimming and J lost 3 bases; unmatched junction nucleotides: 11. From germline, CDR1 is WSHSY and CDR2 SAAADI. CDR3 nucleotide sequence: TGCGCCACACGGACAGGGATGGGGAATGGGGCCAACGTCCTGACTTTC. Translated, it gives CATRTGMGNGANVLTF.

The chain is built from TRBV5-1 and TRBJ1-2, with D hard to call. This CDR3 contains 14 residues. Germline CDR1 reads SGHRS; CDR2 reads YFSETQ. Trimming left V 0 bases short and J 5 bases short, with 11 bases between. Here the CDR3 DNA reads TGCGCCAGCAGCTTGGAGGTGGTCCGGTATGGCTACACCTTC. This sequence encodes CASSLEVVRYGYTF. Drawing the rest from reference TRBV5-1 and TRBJ1-2, the complete variable domain is KAGVTQTPRYLIKTRGQQVTLSCSPISGHRSVSWYQQTPGQGLQFLFEYFSETQRNKGNFPGRFSGRQFSNSRSEMNVSTLELGDSALYLCASSLEVVRYGYTFGSGTRLTVV.

The V and J genes are TRBV29-1 and TRBJ1-3; D unclear. V lost 7 bases, J lost 3 bases, and 7 bases lay in between. The V gene's germline CDR1 is SQVTM and CDR2 ANQGSEA. This CDR3 has 11 amino acids. CDR3: CSAKRGNTIYF. CDR3 sequence (DNA): TGCAGCGCTAAACGTGGAAACACCATATATTTT. Together with reference TRBV29-1 and TRBJ1-3, the CDR3 gives the full variable domain: SAVISQKPSRDICQRGTSLTIQCQVDSQVTMMFWYRQQPGQSLTLIATANQGSEATYESGFVIDKFPISRPNLTFSTLTVSNMSPEDSSIYLCSAKRGNTIYFGEGSWLTVV.

The chain has TRBV7-9 and TRBJ2-5, with D possibly being TRBD1 (6 bases). Germline-derived CDR1 and CDR2 are SEHNR and FQNEAQ (reference sequence). With 5 bases removed from V and 4 bases from J, the gap between germline ends came to 17 bases. This CDR3 comprises 15 residues. CDR3: CASSQGDGGRETQYF. The CDR3 nucleotides are TGTGCCAGCAGCCAGGGTGATGGGGGCCGAGAGACCCAGTACTTC.

This chain uses TRBV25-1 with TRBJ2-7, with unresolved D. The CDR3 contains 15 residues. In germline, CDR1 is MGHDK, CDR2 SYGVNS. V shed 3 bases and J shed 1 base, with 13 bases lying between them. The chain's CDR3 is CASSESLDGSYEQYF. CDR3 sequence (DNA): TGTGCCAGCAGTGAGAGTCTGGACGGGTCCTACGAGCAGTACTTC.

This clonotype was seen a handful of times. The chain is built from TRBV29-1 and TRBJ1-2, with a possible D match to TRBD1 (5 bases). Trimming shortened V by 0 bases and J by 7 bases, and 9 bases separated the two germline ends. Per the germline V gene, CDR1 is SQVTM and CDR2 is ANQGSEA. CDR3 size: 12 residues. CDR3 region: CSVEDRGLGYTF. In DNA form, the CDR3 reads TGCAGCGTTGAAGATCGGGGCCTTGGCTACACCTTC.

This clonotype was counted only a few times. The rearrangement joins TRBV10-3 to TRBJ1-1; D may be TRBD1 (6 bases). V was clipped by 6 bases and J by 6 bases, with 14 bases between them. The CDR3 loop spans 13 amino acids. The germline gives CDR1 ENHRY, CDR2 SYGVKD. CDR3 bases: TGTGCCATCAGCGATCTACAGGGCCCTGAAGCTTTCTTT. It encodes CAISDLQGPEAFF.

This clonotype was seen a few times. This rearrangement joins TRBV29-1 to TRBJ2-1, with 7 bases aligning to TRBD2. The CDR3 is 16 amino acids. From germline, CDR1 is SQVTM and CDR2 ANQGSEA. With V trimmed by 1 base and J by 4 bases, 10 bases remained unmatched. CDR3 protein: CSVEGRAGELYNEQFF. CDR3 sequence (DNA): TGCAGCGTTGAAGGTAGGGCGGGAGAGTTGTACAATGAGCAGTTCTTC.

This clonotype occurred a few times. The V gene is TRBV5-5, the J gene TRBJ2-1, with TRBD2 matching over 7 bases. V gave up 0 bases and J gave up 5 bases; unmatched junction bases: 11. This CDR3 contains 17 residues. Germline loops: CDR1 SGHKS, CDR2 YYEKEE (reference sequence). The CDR3 DNA reads TGTGCCAGCAGCTTGGCCAGCGGGGTGCTGGGGGACAATGAGCAGTTCTTC. Its protein product is CASSLASGVLGDNEQFF.

The chain couples TRBV6-5 to TRBJ2-1, with TRBD2 as a possible D gene (6 bases). Germline loops: CDR1 MNHEY, CDR2 SVGAGI. The CDR3 runs to 11 residues. V dropped 4 bases and J dropped 10 bases, with 8 bases sitting between them. The CDR3 here is CASSWGREQFF. CDR3 sequence (DNA): TGTGCCAGCAGTTGGGGGAGGGAGCAGTTCTTC.

The V call is TRBV29-1, the J call TRBJ2-1, with D possibly being TRBD2 (6 bases). This CDR3 contains 13 residues. Per germline, CDR1 SQVTM and CDR2 ANQGSEA. V lost 3 bases to trimming and J lost 9 bases, with 15 bases between them. CDR3 nucleotide sequence: TGCAGCGTTGAGGGCGGGGCTGAGTTTGAGCAGTTCTTC. Translation: CSVEGGAEFEQFF.

This clonotype was counted at least ten times. The chain carries TRBV6-1 and TRBJ2-3; D is unclear. The CDR3 extends over 12 amino acids. The V and J ends lost 5 bases and 2 bases respectively, with 5 bases between them. CDR1 and CDR2 from the germline V gene are MNHNS and SASEGT. CDR3 residues: CASSSLTDTQYF. Here the CDR3 DNA reads TGTGCCAGCAGTTCCCTCACAGATACGCAGTATTTT.

This clonotype occurred once. This chain joins TRBV14 and TRBJ2-7; the D is unclear. The V gene lost 2 bases and the J gene lost 3 bases, with 17 bases spanning the gap. This CDR3 comprises 16 residues. Germline-derived CDR1 and CDR2 are SGHDN and FVKESK. The CDR3 nucleotides are TGTGCCAGCAGCCAACTTTCGCGCGGCCGTTACTACGAGCAGTACTTC. It translates to CASSQLSRGRYYEQYF.

The rearrangement joins TRBV20-1 to TRBJ2-7; no definite D call. CDR1 and CDR2 from the germline V gene are DFQATT and SNEGSKA (reference sequence). The CDR3 spans 12 residues. V was clipped by 6 bases and J by 1 base, with 10 bases between them. In nucleotides, the CDR3 is TGCAGTGCCCTGACATTTTCCTACGAGCAGTACTTC. It codes for CSALTFSYEQYF.

V usage is TRBV6-2 or TRBV6-3 and J usage is TRBJ2-5, with D unclear. Germline values: CDR1 MNHEY, CDR2 SVGEGT. The CDR3 extends over 15 amino acids. Trimming took 0 bases from V and 3 from J, leaving 11 bases between them. This chain's CDR3 is CASSYSLGREETQYF. The DNA of the CDR3 is TGTGCCAGCAGTTACTCCCTTGGACGGGAAGAGACCCAGTACTTC.

The chain is built from TRBV2 and TRBJ1-6, with D possibly matching TRBD1 (5 bases). The CDR3 contains 15 residues. Germline lookup yields CDR1 SNHLY and CDR2 FYNNEI. V was cut by 4 bases and J by 6 bases, with 13 bases left in between. In DNA form, the CDR3 reads TGTGCCAGCAGTGGGTGGGGCCTGGGTAATTCACCCCTCCACTTT. It specifies CASSGWGLGNSPLHF.

V and J are TRBV29-1 and TRBJ2-7, with D perhaps matching TRBD2 (6 bases). Trimming left V 3 bases short and J 0 bases short, with 15 bases between. In germline, CDR1 is SQVTM, CDR2 ANQGSEA. The CDR3 consists of 15 residues. DNA of the CDR3: TGCAGCGTTGAGGGGACTGCAGCGGACTCCTACGAGCAGTACTTC. Translated, it gives CSVEGTAADSYEQYF.

This clonotype was seen once. The genes are TRBV30 and TRBJ1-2; D gene uncertain. This CDR3 has 9 residues. The V end lost 1 base, the J end lost 9 bases, and 3 bases lay between the germline ends. Germline CDR1 and CDR2: GTSNPN and SVGIG (reference sequence). Written as DNA, the CDR3 is TGTGCCTGGAGTGACAGCTACACCTTC. Residues: CAWSDSYTF.

The rearrangement uses TRBV7-9 and TRBJ2-1; a weak D match, TRBD2 (6 bases). The CDR3 is 12 residues long. Germline CDR1 is SEHNR and CDR2 is FQNEAQ (reference sequence). V was pared by 6 bases and J by 8 bases, with 11 bases between. The CDR3 sequence is CASRASVHEQFF. The CDR3 nucleotides are TGTGCCAGCAGGGCTAGCGTCCATGAGCAGTTCTTC.

This chain connects TRBV6-6 to TRBJ1-5, with 7 bases that match TRBD1. The CDR3 length is 14 residues. The V gene end was trimmed by 2 bases and the J gene end by 4 bases; junction bases not matched to a gene: 2. CDR1 is MNHNY and CDR2 is SVGAGI in the germline V gene (reference sequence). CDR3 amino acids: CASSYGTENQPQHF. The CDR3 bases are TGTGCCAGCAGTTACGGGACAGAGAATCAGCCCCAGCATTTT.

CDR3 loop: CSATSMGLAGIGTQYF. CDR3 sequence (DNA): TGCAGTGCTACCTCGATGGGACTAGCGGGGATCGGTACGCAGTATTTT. The J gene is TRBJ2-3, the V gene TRBV20-1; TRBD2 agrees at 13 bases. The CDR3 covers 16 residues. The V gene's germline CDR1 is DFQATT and CDR2 SNEGSKA (reference sequence). V was clipped by 4 bases and J by 8 bases; unmatched bases: 12.